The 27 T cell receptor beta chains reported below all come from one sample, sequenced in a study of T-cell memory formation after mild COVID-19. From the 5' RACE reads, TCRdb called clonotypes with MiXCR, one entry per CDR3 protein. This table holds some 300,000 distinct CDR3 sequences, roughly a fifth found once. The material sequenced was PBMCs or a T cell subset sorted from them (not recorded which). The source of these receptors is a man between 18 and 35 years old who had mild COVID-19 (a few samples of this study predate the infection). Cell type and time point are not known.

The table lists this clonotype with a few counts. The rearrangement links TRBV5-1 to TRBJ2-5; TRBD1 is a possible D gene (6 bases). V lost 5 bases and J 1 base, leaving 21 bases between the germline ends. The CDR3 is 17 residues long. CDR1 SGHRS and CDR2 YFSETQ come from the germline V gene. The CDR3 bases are TGCGCCAGCAGTTCTCCCCCCCAGGACAGAGCCCAAGAGACCCAGTACTTC. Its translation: CASSSPPQDRAQETQYF.

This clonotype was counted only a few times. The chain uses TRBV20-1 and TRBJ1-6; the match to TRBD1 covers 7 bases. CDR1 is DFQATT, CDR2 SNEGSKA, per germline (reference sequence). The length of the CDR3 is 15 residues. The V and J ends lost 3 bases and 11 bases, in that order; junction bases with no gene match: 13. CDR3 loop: CSASRGPGMNPPLHF. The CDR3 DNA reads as TGCAGTGCTAGTAGGGGGCCTGGGATGAATCCACCCCTCCACTTT.

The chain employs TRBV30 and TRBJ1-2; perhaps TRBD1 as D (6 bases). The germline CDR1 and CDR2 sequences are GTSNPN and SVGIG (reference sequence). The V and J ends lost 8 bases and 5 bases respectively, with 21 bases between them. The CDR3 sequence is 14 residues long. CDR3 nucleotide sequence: TGTGCCGGCCGAGGGGCCCCGGGGACATATGGCTACACCTTC. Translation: CAGRGAPGTYGYTF.

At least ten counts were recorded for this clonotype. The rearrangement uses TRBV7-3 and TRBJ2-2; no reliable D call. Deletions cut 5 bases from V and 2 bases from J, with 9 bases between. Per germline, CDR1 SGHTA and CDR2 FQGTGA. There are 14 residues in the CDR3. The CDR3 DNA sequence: TGTGCCAGCAGCGTCCTGCCTAACACCGGGGAGCTGTTTTTT. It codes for CASSVLPNTGELFF.

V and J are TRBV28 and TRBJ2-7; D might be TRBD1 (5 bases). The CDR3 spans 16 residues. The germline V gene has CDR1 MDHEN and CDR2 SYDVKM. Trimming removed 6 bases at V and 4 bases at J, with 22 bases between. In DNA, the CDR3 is TGTGCCAGCAGCCATTCGGGCAGGGCGGCCGTTTACGAGCAGTACGTC. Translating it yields CASSHSGRAAVYEQYV.

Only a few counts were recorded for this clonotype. The CDR3 sequence: CASSTSLTNTGELFF. The DNA for the CDR3 is TGTGCCAGCAGCACAAGTCTTACGAACACCGGGGAGCTGTTTTTT. J is TRBJ2-2 and V is TRBV27; D uncertain. Germline V gene sequence: CDR1 MNHEY, CDR2 SMNVEV (reference sequence). Trimming left V 6 bases short and J 0 bases short, with 11 bases between. The length of the CDR3 is 15 residues.

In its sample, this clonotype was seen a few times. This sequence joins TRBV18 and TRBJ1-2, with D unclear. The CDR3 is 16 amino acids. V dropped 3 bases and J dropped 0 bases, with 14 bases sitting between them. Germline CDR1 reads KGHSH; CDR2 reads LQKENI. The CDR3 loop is CASSPYELTTNYGYTF. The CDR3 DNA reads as TGTGCCAGCTCACCTTACGAGCTCACCACTAACTATGGCTACACCTTC.

The CDR3 spells CASSFTGTMMNEQYF. As DNA, the CDR3 is TGTGCCAGCAGCTTCACCGGGACAATGATGAACGAGCAGTACTTC. This chain joins TRBV7-3 and TRBJ2-7; D is perhaps TRBD1 (6 bases). The germline CDR1 and CDR2 sequences are SGHTA and FQGTGA. With 3 bases removed from V and 5 bases from J, the gap between germline ends came to 17 bases. The CDR3 is 15 amino acids.

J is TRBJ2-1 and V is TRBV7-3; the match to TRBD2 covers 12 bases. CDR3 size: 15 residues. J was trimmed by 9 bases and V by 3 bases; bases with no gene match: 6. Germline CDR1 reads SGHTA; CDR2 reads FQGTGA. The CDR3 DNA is TGTGCCAGCAGCTTGACTAGCGGGGGACTTGTTGAGCAGTTCTTC. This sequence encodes CASSLTSGGLVEQFF.

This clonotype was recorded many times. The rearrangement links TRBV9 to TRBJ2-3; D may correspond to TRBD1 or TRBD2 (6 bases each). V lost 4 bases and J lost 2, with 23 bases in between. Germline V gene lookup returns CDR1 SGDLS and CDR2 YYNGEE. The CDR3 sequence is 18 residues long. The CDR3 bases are TGTGCCAGCAGCCCACGGAGGGGGGCAGCGTACTTCACAGATACGCAGTATTTT. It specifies CASSPRRGAAYFTDTQYF. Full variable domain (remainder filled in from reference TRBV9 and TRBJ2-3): DSGVTQTPKHLITATGQRVTLRCSPRSGDLSVYWYQQSLDQGLQFLIQYYNGEERAKGNILERFSAQQFPDLHSELNLSSLELGDSALYFCASSPRRGAAYFTDTQYFGPGTRLTVL.

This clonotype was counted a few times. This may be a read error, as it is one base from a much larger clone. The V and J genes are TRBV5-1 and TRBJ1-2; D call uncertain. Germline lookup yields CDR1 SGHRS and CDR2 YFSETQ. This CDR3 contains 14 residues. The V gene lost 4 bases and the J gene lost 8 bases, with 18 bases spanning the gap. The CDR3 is CASSRAIRSGGYTF. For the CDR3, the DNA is TGCGCCAGCAGCCGGGCGATCCGAAGTGGGGGCTACACCTTC.

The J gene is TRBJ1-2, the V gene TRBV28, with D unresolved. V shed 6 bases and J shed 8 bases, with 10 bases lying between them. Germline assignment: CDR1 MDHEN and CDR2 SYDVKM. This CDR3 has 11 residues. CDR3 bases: TGTGCCAGCAGGAGCGGTGGAGGCTACACCTTC. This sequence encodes CASRSGGGYTF.

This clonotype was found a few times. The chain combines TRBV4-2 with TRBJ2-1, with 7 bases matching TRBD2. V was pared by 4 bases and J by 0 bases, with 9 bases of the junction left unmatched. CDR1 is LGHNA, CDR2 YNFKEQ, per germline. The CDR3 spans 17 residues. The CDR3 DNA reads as TGTGCCAGCAGCCCCGGGGGGACTCCTCTCTCCTACAATGAGCAGTTCTTC. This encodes CASSPGGTPLSYNEQFF.

The CDR3 loop is CASSLVAVPGEQFF. In DNA form, the CDR3 reads TGTGCCAGCAGCTTAGTAGCGGTCCCAGGGGAGCAGTTCTTC. The chain couples TRBV7-2 to TRBJ2-1; possibly TRBD2 for D (6 bases). The CDR3 totals 14 residues. Trimming pared 1 base from V and 10 bases from J, leaving 14 bases between. Germline-derived CDR1 and CDR2 are SGHTA and FQGNSA.

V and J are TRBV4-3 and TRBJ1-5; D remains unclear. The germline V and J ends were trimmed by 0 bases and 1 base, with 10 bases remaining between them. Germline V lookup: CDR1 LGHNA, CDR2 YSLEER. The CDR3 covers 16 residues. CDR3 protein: CASSQDRGMSNQPQHF. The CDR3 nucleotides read TGCGCCAGCAGCCAAGATCGGGGTATGAGCAATCAGCCCCAGCATTTT.

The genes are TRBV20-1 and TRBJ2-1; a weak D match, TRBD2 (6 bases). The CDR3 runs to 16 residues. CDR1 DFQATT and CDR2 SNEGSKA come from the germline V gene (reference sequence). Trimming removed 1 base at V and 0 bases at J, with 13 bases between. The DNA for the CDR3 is TGCAGTGCTAGAGTCCCAGCGGGTAGCTCCTACAATGAGCAGTTCTTC. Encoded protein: CSARVPAGSSYNEQFF.

The CDR3 here is CASSLLEDTQYF. The DNA of the CDR3 is TGTGCCAGCAGCTTATTAGAGGATACGCAGTATTTT. The chain combines TRBV7-8 with TRBJ2-3; D remains ambiguous. The CDR3 spans 12 residues. Germline CDR1 reads SGHVS; CDR2 reads FQNEAQ. With 2 bases removed from V and 6 bases from J, the gap between germline ends came to 6 bases.

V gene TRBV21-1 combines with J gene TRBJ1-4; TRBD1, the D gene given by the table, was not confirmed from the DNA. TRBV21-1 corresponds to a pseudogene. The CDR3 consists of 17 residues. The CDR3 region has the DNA TGTGCCAGCAGCAACGGAACAGGGGACAGAATTAATGAAAAACTGTTTTTT. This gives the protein CASSNGTGDRINEKLFF.

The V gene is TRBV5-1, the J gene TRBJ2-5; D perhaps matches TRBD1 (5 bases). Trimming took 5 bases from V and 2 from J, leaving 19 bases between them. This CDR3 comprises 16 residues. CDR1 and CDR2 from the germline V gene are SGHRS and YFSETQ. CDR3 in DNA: TGCGCCAGCAGTTGGGGCAGGACCGGAGCTCAAGAGACCCAGTACTTC. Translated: CASSWGRTGAQETQYF.

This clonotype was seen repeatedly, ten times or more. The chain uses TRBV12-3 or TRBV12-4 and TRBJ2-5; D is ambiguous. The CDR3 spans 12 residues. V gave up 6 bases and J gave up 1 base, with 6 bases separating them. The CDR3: CASSSLQETQYF. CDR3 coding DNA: TGTGCCAGCAGCTCTCTCCAAGAGACCCAGTACTTC.

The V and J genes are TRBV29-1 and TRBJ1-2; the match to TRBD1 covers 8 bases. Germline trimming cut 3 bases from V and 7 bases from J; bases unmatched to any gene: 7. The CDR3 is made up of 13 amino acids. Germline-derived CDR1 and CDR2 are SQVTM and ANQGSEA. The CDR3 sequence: CSVDRQGAAGYTF. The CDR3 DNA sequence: TGCAGCGTTGATAGGCAGGGGGCGGCTGGCTACACCTTC.

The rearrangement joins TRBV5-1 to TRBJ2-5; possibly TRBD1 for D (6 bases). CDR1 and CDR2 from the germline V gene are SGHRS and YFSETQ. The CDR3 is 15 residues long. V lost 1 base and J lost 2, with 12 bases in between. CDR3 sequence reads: CASSLLDREQETQYF. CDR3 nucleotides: TGCGCCAGCAGCTTGTTGGACAGAGAACAAGAGACCCAGTACTTC.

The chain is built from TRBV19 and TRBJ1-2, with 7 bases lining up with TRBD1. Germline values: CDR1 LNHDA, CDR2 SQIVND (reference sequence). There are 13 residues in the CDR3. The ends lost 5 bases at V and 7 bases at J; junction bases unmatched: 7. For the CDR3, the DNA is TGTGCCAGTAGTCCAGACAGGGCGGCTGGCTACACCTTC. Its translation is CASSPDRAAGYTF.

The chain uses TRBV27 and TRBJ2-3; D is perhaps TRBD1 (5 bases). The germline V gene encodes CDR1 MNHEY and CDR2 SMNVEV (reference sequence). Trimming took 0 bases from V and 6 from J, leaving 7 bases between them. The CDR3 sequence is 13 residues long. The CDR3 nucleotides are TGTGCCAGCAGTTTATCGACAGTGGATACGCAGTATTTT. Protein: CASSLSTVDTQYF.

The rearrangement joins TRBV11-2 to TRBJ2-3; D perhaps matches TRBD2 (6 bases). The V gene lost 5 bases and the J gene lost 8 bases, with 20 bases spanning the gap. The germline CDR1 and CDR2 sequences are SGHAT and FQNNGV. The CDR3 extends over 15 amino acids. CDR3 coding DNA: TGTGCCAGCAGCCCTCCCAGGAGGGTGGGGGGTACGCAGTATTTT. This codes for CASSPPRRVGGTQYF.

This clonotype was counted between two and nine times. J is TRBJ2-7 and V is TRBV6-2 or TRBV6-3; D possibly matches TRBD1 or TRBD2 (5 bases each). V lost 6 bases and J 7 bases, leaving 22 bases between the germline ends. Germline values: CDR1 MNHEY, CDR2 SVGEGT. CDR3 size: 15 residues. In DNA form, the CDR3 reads TGTGCCAGCAGCCCCCCCGGGACGGGGTGGGATGAGCAGTACTTC. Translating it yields CASSPPGTGWDEQYF.

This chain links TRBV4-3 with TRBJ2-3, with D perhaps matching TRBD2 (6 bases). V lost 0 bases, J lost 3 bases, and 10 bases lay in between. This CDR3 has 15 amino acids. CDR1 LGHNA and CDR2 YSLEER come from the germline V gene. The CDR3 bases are TGCGCCAGCAGCCAAGATCGGCGGGGTACAGATACGCAGTATTTT. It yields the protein CASSQDRRGTDTQYF.